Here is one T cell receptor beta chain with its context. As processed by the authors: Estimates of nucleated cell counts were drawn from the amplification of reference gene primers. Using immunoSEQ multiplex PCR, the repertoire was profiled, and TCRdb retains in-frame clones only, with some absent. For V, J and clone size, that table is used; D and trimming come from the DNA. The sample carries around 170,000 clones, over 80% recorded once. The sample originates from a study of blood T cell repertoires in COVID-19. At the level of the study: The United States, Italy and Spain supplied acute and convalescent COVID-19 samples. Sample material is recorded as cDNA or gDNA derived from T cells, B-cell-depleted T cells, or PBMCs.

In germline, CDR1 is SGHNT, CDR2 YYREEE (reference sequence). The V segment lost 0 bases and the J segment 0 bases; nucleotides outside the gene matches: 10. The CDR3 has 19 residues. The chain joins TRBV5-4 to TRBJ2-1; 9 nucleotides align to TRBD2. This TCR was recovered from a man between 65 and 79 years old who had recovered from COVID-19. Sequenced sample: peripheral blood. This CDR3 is CASSLATVSGRSSYNEQFF. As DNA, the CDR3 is TGTGCCAGCAGCTTGGCGACAGTCAGCGGGAGGTCCTCCTACAATGAGCAGTTCTTC.